The 4 T cell receptor beta chains below come from one sample, sequenced in a study of T cells in Graves' hyperthyroidism and ophthalmopathy. Amplified regions were TCR beta CDR3 sequences from RNA transcripts. First-round RT-PCR of the TCR CDR3 relied on the HTBI primer set. TCRdb passed the multiplex PCR reads through MiXCR, listing each CDR3 protein once. This sample yields hundreds of thousands of distinct CDR3 sequences, of which approximately 15% are seen a single time; more than 4.5% belongs to the top ten. The sample consisted of blood. These receptors originate from a woman between 25 and 40 years old with Graves' hyperthyroidism that later progressed to Graves' ophthalmopathy.

This clonotype was counted only a few times. V and J are TRBV14 and TRBJ2-3; D uncertain. The germline V gene encodes CDR1 SGHDN and CDR2 FVKESK. The length of the CDR3 is 17 residues. V was pared by 2 bases and J by 3 bases, with 18 bases between. CDR3 nucleotides: TGTGCCAGCAGCCAAAATTTCCATTCACCCAATACAGATACGCAGTATTTT. Its protein product is CASSQNFHSPNTDTQYF.

This rearrangement joins TRBV9 to TRBJ2-7, with 7 positions matching TRBD1. The CDR3 runs to 14 residues. Germline loops: CDR1 SGDLS, CDR2 YYNGEE. Losses at the gene ends were 0 bases for V and 6 bases for J; bases not matched to a gene: 6. CDR3 loop: CASSVVYAGGEQYF. DNA of the CDR3: TGTGCCAGCAGCGTAGTTTATGCAGGGGGCGAGCAGTACTTC. Full variable domain (outside the CDR3, taken from reference TRBV9 and TRBJ2-7): DSGVTQTPKHLITATGQRVTLRCSPRSGDLSVYWYQQSLDQGLQFLIQYYNGEERAKGNILERFSAQQFPDLHSELNLSSLELGDSALYFCASSVVYAGGEQYFGPGTRLTVT.

This clonotype came up many times. This sequence joins TRBV12-3 or TRBV12-4 and TRBJ2-2, with D possibly being TRBD2 (6 bases). CDR3 size: 16 residues. V lost 2 bases and J lost 5, with 15 bases in between. The CDR3 DNA reads TGTGCCAGCAGTTTAATCGGCGGGACGGGGACCGGGGAGCTGTTTTTT. As protein: CASSLIGGTGTGELFF.

The CDR3 here is CAILQGWGLGTEAFF. DNA for the CDR3: TGTGCCATATTACAGGGATGGGGCCTGGGCACTGAAGCTTTCTTT. This chain uses TRBV30 with TRBJ1-1; TRBD1 is a possible D gene (6 bases). The germline CDR1 and CDR2 sequences are GTSNPN and SVGIG (reference sequence). V lost 8 bases and J lost 4, with 23 bases in between. The CDR3 runs 15 residues.